The T cell receptor (beta chain) described here comes from a study of T-cell memory formation after mild COVID-19. Overall study findings and caveats: There was a balanced CD4/CD8 profile in clones contracting day 15 to 85, and later expanders leaned CD4+.

J gave up 5 bases and V 4 bases, and 8 bases lay outside the gene matches. Germline V gene sequence: CDR1 ENHRY, CDR2 SYGVKD. The CDR3 sequence is 15 residues long. TCRdb ran MiXCR on the 5' RACE reads and lists one entry per CDR3 protein. The sample contains 560,000 or so distinct CDR3 sequences, 17% of which appear only once. Concerning this clonotype: Its target is unknown.

J is TRBJ2-1 and V is TRBV10-3; 7 bases are shared with TRBD1. The specimen was PBMCs or a T cell subset sorted from them (not recorded which). This clonotype was obtained from an adult woman who had mild COVID-19 (a few samples of this study predate the infection). Cell type and time point are not known. The CDR3 region is CAISAGKGTDNEQFF. As DNA, the CDR3 is TGTGCCATCAGTGCCGGAAAAGGGACAGACAATGAGCAGTTCTTC.